The entry below gives a single T cell receptor beta chain sequence along with its context. What it binds is unknown. CDR3 size: 14 residues. This entry comes from a study of T cells expressing NK-cell markers. Study information: Obtained from sorted CD3+CD56+NKG2C+, CD3+CD56+NKG2C- and CD3+CD56-NKG2C+ T cells were the TCR beta repertoires. Seven HCMV-seropositive donors and one seronegative donor made up the eight sequenced donors. Broader study findings: Dominant NKG2C+ clonotypes were found to form about 1.0-7.0% of CD8+ T cells in about 6 donors.

Reanalyzing the 5' RACE reads, TCRdb keeps one entry per CDR3 protein, without DNA. The sample totals hundreds of thousands of distinct CDR3 sequences; its top ten clones hold 3% to 4.5%. The TCR was taken from a young man in good health. Sequencing used blood T cells: a sorted CD56 or NKG2C T cell subset, CD4+ or CD8+ T cells, or bulk PBMC T cells (not recorded which). The gene calls are TRBV12-3 or TRBV12-4 and TRBJ2-5; TCRdb picks TRBD2, but there is no DNA to check that call. This chain's CDR3 is CASSDRTSGDSQYF.